The clone carrying this T cell receptor (beta chain) was picked up a small number of times. Its antigen is undetermined. The germline V and J ends were trimmed by 6 bases and 3 bases, with 9 bases remaining between them. The CDR3 consists of 13 residues. The sample comes from a study of blood T cells in healthy people across ages. Overall study findings and caveats: There was no known CMV status for donors, so expanded clonotype changes were possibly confounded.

Sample-barcoded 5' priming and a J-beta primer mix drove a second PCR of 7 to 11 cycles. The template-switch adaptor, which had 12 random nucleotides, put a tag on each cDNA molecule. TCRdb called the 5' RACE reads again in MiXCR, with one record for every CDR3 protein. The sample comprises approximately 960,000 distinct CDR3 sequences, almost 30% of which are singletons, and about 9.4% rests with the top ten. The same sample was also studied in work on T cells of mothers and their children. That work states: Each mother gave over 10 million TCR beta CDR3 reads; each child, roughly 3 million.

The sample comprised blood. The TCR originated in a woman aged 40 to 55 in good health. The chain links TRBV12-3 or TRBV12-4 to TRBJ2-1; D call uncertain. The DNA of the CDR3 is TGTGCCAGCAGGGACGACCGCTACAATGAGCAGTTCTTC. Its protein product is CASRDDRYNEQFF.